This entry features one T cell receptor (beta chain) sequence. Its antigen is not known. The sample originates from a study of identical twins. Findings and limits, study-wide: Twin sharing of out-of-frame TCR alpha was underestimated by models in monozygotic pairs.

One entry per CDR3 protein results from TCRdb running MiXCR on the 5' RACE reads. The sample has under 400,000 distinct CDR3 sequences; roughly 10% are singletons. Source material: naive T cells sorted from blood. The sequence was obtained from a woman in her 50s in good health.

CDR3 nucleotides: TGCAGTGCTAGAGATCAGGACGGTTACACCGGGGAGCTGTTTTTT. This translates into CSARDQDGYTGELFF. The V gene is TRBV20-1, the J gene TRBJ2-2; D gene unclear. Germline V gene lookup returns CDR1 DFQATT and CDR2 SNEGSKA (reference sequence). Trimming stripped 0 bases from V and 3 bases from J, with 11 bases between. The CDR3 is made up of 15 amino acids.